This T cell receptor (beta chain) was captured by sequencing in a study of cytomegalovirus exposure and HLA in healthy donors. General observations from the study: Altogether, 150 or so TCR beta chains were recorded as cytomegalovirus-associated. A few V segments could not be told apart, such as TRBV6-2 and TRBV6-3, and were left out. The authors confirmed in vitro that a few CMV-associated chains were specific for CMV antigens.

The PCR made use of 60 Vbeta and 13 Jbeta primers. The protocol was immunoSEQ multiplex PCR, while the TCRdb copy is restricted to in-frame clones and leaves out a portion. The repertoire holds 90,000 to 120,000 clones, 79% seen once, with over 3% in the top ten. Trimming stripped 6 bases from V and 0 bases from J, with 6 bases between. Germline CDR1 and CDR2: GTSNPN and SVGIG (reference sequence). The CDR3 consists of 12 residues. A single count supports this clone. What it recognizes is unknown. This TCR derives from a woman aged 40 to 50 in good health and CMV-seronegative. Sequenced input: PBMCs. The V and J genes are TRBV30 and TRBJ1-3; weak D call: TRBD1 (5 bases). CDR3 nucleotide sequence: TGTGCCTGCCAGGGCTCTGGAAACACCATATATTTT. Residues: CACQGSGNTIYF.